This T cell receptor (beta chain) was found in a study of CD8 T cells in ankylosing spondylitis. The study's findings and limits: In ankylosing spondylitis blood, a motif of several highly homologous TCR beta variants appeared characteristic. Certain motif variants had earlier appeared in reactive arthritis synovial fluid and blood. Reported data indicate significant enrichment of disease-linked clones within matched ankylosing spondylitis synovial fluid.

This CDR3 contains 16 residues. CDR1 DFQATT and CDR2 SNEGSKA come from the germline V gene (reference sequence). V was clipped by 2 bases and J by 1 base, with 17 bases between them. In this sample, this clonotype turned up many times. Antigen specificity is unknown. Libraries of TCR beta came from quantitative 5'-RACE with molecular barcodes. One entry per CDR3 protein results from TCRdb running MiXCR on the 5' RACE reads. This sample has more than 250,000 distinct CDR3 sequences, with about 9.9% found just once. The chain combines TRBV20-1 with TRBJ1-1, with D tentatively TRBD1 (5 bases). Sample: blood, either unsorted or a sorted T cell fraction (not recorded which). The receptor's source is a female donor with ankylosing spondylitis or in good health (not recorded which). The CDR3 coding sequence is TGCAGTGCTAGATACGGGGTGGGACTCGGGAACACTGAAGCTTTCTTT. Its protein is CSARYGVGLGNTEAFF.